This passage covers 11 T cell receptor beta chains from one sample sequenced in a study of T cell responses to AZD1222 COVID-19 vaccine. Method: immunoSEQ multiplex PCR; TCRdb's copy keeps in-frame clones and lacks some. This sample carries around 140,000 clones, 90% to 95% of them seen once, and the ten largest clones take less than 15%. Source: peripheral blood, taken after recovery from COVID-19. The source is an adult who had recovered from COVID-19.

This clone came up once. The chain links TRBV7-9 to TRBJ2-5; 8 bases agree with TRBD1. The CDR3 length is 15 residues. Trimming at V came to 5 bases and at J to 5 bases, leaving 10 bases not matched to a gene. Germline CDR1 and CDR2: SEHNR and FQNEAQ (reference sequence). CDR3 coding DNA: TGTGCCAGCAGCCCCAGGCAGGGGGCAATGGAGACCCAGTACTTC. Protein: CASSPRQGAMETQYF.

CDR3: CASSLEGPLLGELFF. The CDR3, as DNA: TGTGCCAGCAGCTTAGAGGGCCCACTACTCGGGGAGCTGTTTTTT. This rearrangement joins TRBV7-8 to TRBJ2-2; D is undetermined. The CDR3 consists of 15 residues. Per germline, CDR1 SGHVS and CDR2 FQNEAQ. Trimming shortened V by 1 base and J by 7 bases, and 13 bases separated the two germline ends.

This CDR3 reads CASSRDSYEQYF. CDR3 nucleotide sequence: TGTGCCAGCAGTCGTGACTCTTACGAGCAGTACTTC. The chain uses TRBV2 and TRBJ2-7; no firm D call. The V gene's germline CDR1 is SNHLY and CDR2 FYNNEI. Trimming removed 5 bases from V and 4 bases from J, with 9 bases in between. The CDR3 spans 12 residues.

The chain joins TRBV5-1 to TRBJ2-1; D remains unclear. V was trimmed by 0 bases and J by 5 bases, leaving 9 bases between them. The CDR3 extends over 14 amino acids. The V gene's germline CDR1 is SGHRS and CDR2 YFSETQ. CDR3 sequence (DNA): TGCGCCAGCAGCTTGGGGCAGGTAGACAATGAGCAGTTCTTC. Its translation is CASSLGQVDNEQFF. Supplemented by reference TRBV5-1 and TRBJ2-1, the full variable domain reads KAGVTQTPRYLIKTRGQQVTLSCSPISGHRSVSWYQQTPGQGLQFLFEYFSETQRNKGNFPGRFSGRQFSNSRSEMNVSTLELGDSALYLCASSLGQVDNEQFFGPGTRLTVL.

The V gene is TRBV18, the J gene TRBJ2-5; D remains unclear. CDR3 length equals 13 residues. The germline V gene encodes CDR1 KGHSH and CDR2 LQKENI. Trimming removed 2 bases at V and 5 bases at J, with 9 bases between. The CDR3 region has the DNA TGTGCCAGCTCACCAACGGTGGATGAGACCCAGTACTTC. It translates to CASSPTVDETQYF.

This chain connects TRBV11-2 to TRBJ2-5; 7 bases line up with TRBD2. Germline V CDR1 and CDR2: SGHAT, FQNNGV. The V segment lost 1 base and the J segment 5 bases; nucleotides outside the gene matches: 7. The CDR3 consists of 15 residues. CDR3 loop: CASSLVTGGPETQYF. CDR3 in DNA: TGTGCCAGCAGCTTAGTTACGGGAGGCCCTGAGACCCAGTACTTC.

The J gene is TRBJ2-2, the V gene TRBV9; 8 positions agree with TRBD2. CDR3 length: 18 amino acids. CDR1 is SGDLS, CDR2 YYNGEE, per germline. With V trimmed by 3 bases and J by 5 bases, 15 bases remained unmatched. The CDR3 sequence: CASSAFPGGRAHTGELFF. In DNA form, the CDR3 reads TGTGCCAGCAGCGCCTTCCCGGGGGGGAGGGCCCATACCGGGGAGCTGTTTTTT.

The V call is TRBV28, the J call TRBJ1-2; no reliable D call. Trimming shortened V by 8 bases and J by 5 bases, and 24 bases separated the two germline ends. CDR1 and CDR2 from the germline V gene are MDHEN and SYDVKM. The CDR3 covers 16 residues. CDR3 region: CASSLLGPRKSYGYTF. The CDR3 bases are TGTGCCAGCTCTCTTCTGGGCCCGCGCAAATCTTATGGCTACACCTTC.

This clone was recorded only once. Other DNA sequences within the sample encode an identical CDR3. The chain combines TRBV18 with TRBJ2-7; D is perhaps TRBD2 (5 bases). CDR1 and CDR2 from the germline V gene are KGHSH and LQKENI. The CDR3 is 13 amino acids. V lost 3 bases and J lost 0, with 6 bases in between. CDR3 coding DNA: TGTGCCAGCTCACCGGGGAGCTCCTACGAGCAGTACTTC. Translated: CASSPGSSYEQYF.

The chain links TRBV11-2 to TRBJ1-2; maybe TRBD1 (5 bases). The V gene lost 5 bases and the J gene lost 4 bases, with 20 bases spanning the gap. Germline CDR1 SGHAT, CDR2 FQNNGV. This CDR3 spans 16 amino acids. The CDR3 loop reads CASSPSRGLSGYGYTF. CDR3 bases: TGTGCCAGCAGCCCAAGTCGGGGCCTCTCAGGCTATGGCTACACCTTC.

The CDR3 protein is CASSLDSGANYGYTF. The DNA of the CDR3 is TGTGCCAGCAGCTTGGACTCGGGAGCTAACTATGGCTACACCTTC. The chain employs TRBV7-9 and TRBJ1-2; D not resolved. Trimming removed 3 bases from V and 0 bases from J, with 11 bases in between. This CDR3 comprises 15 residues. Germline-derived CDR1 and CDR2 are SEHNR and FQNEAQ (reference sequence). The full variable domain, rest sourced from reference TRBV7-9 and TRBJ1-2, is DTGVSQNPRHKITKRGQNVTFRCDPISEHNRLYWYRQTLGQGPEFLTYFQNEAQLEKSRLLSDRFSAERPKGSFSTLEIQRTEQGDSAMYLCASSLDSGANYGYTFGSGTRLTVV.